This T cell receptor (beta chain) derives from a study of blood T cell repertoires in COVID-19. Study-wide background: Specimens from acute and convalescent COVID-19 originated in the United States, Italy and Spain.

Assay used: immunoSEQ multiplex PCR; TCRdb lists only in-frame clones, some missing. Of 100,000 or so clones in the sample, roughly 84% are singletons; the top ten hold approximately 2.1%. This clonotype was obtained from a human donor in a cohort sampled during active COVID-19. The sequencing input was peripheral blood.

The CDR3 DNA is TGTGCCATCAGTGAGCAGGGGGAGACCCAGTACTTC. This encodes CAISEQGETQYF. The rearrangement uses TRBV10-3 and TRBJ2-5, with D perhaps TRBD1 (6 bases). Germline V gives CDR1 ENHRY, CDR2 SYGVKD. The CDR3 is 12 residues long. Trimming took off 2 bases at V and 5 bases at J, with 6 bases between the two ends.